These 13 T cell receptor beta chains originate from one sample sequenced in a study of blood T cell repertoires in COVID-19. TCRdb keeps only in-frame clones here, not all; method: immunoSEQ multiplex PCR. The profile shows 55,000 to 70,000 clones, 80% to 90% of them singletons. The sample was peripheral blood. The receptors originated from an elderly man with acute or convalescent COVID-19.

This chain links TRBV6-2 or TRBV6-3 with TRBJ1-5; D gene ambiguous. Germline V CDR1 and CDR2: MNHEY, SVGEGT. The length of the CDR3 is 16 residues. V lost 0 bases and J 0 bases, leaving 9 bases between the germline ends. The CDR3 DNA follows: TGTGCCAGCAGTTACTCCCGCGGCCGTAGCAATCAGCCCCAGCATTTT. Residues: CASSYSRGRSNQPQHF.

The chain carries TRBV7-2 and TRBJ2-7; maybe TRBD2 (5 bases). V was clipped by 4 bases and J by 0 bases, with 13 bases between them. The CDR3 contains 15 residues. The germline V gene encodes CDR1 SGHTA and CDR2 FQGNSA. CDR3 sequence (DNA): TGTGCCAGCAGCTCGGGGTTAGGAATCTCCTACGAGCAGTACTTC. Its protein is CASSSGLGISYEQYF.

This rearrangement joins TRBV27 to TRBJ2-7, with D possibly TRBD1 on 5 matching bases. V was trimmed by 5 bases and J by 0 bases, leaving 11 bases between them. The CDR3 totals 14 residues. Germline values: CDR1 MNHEY, CDR2 SMNVEV (reference sequence). As DNA, the CDR3 is TGTGCCAGCAGTCCAACCAGGGACTCCTACGAGCAGTACTTC. Its protein is CASSPTRDSYEQYF.

This chain joins TRBV20-1 and TRBJ1-4; D call uncertain. The germline gives CDR1 DFQATT, CDR2 SNEGSKA (reference sequence). The V gene lost 3 bases and the J gene lost 7 bases, with 15 bases spanning the gap. This CDR3 has 14 residues. CDR3 coding DNA: TGCAGTGCTAGTAGTCGTCTCGCTAGTGAAAAACTGTTTTTT. Its translation: CSASSRLASEKLFF.

DNA for the CDR3: TGTGCCAGCAGGTTCATCGGAGGGGGCGGTTACGAGCAGTACTTC. Residues: CASRFIGGGGYEQYF. The gene calls are TRBV5-6 and TRBJ2-7; possible D gene TRBD1, 7 bases. The germline gives CDR1 SGHDT, CDR2 YYEEEE. The V end lost 5 bases, the J end lost 4 bases, and 19 bases lay between the germline ends. The CDR3 runs to 15 residues.

This clone was recorded a few times. This rearrangement joins TRBV11-3 to TRBJ1-4; 12 bases agree with TRBD1. V lost 1 base and J lost 10; bases outside the gene matches: 10. The V gene's germline CDR1 is SGHNT and CDR2 YENEEA. This CDR3 region has 17 residues. The CDR3 is CASSLVGAGTGGLKLFF. The CDR3 nucleotides are TGTGCCAGCAGCTTAGTAGGGGCCGGGACAGGGGGCTTAAAACTGTTTTTT.

V is TRBV7-2 and J is TRBJ2-2; 8 nucleotides align to TRBD2. The junction had 5 bases not matched to a gene; V was cut back by 0 bases and J by 5 bases. Looked up from germline, CDR1 is SGHTA and CDR2 is FQGNSA. The CDR3 consists of 16 residues. The CDR3 DNA is TGTGCCAGCAGCTTAGCCTATAGCGGGATTACCGGGGAGCTGTTTTTT. Its protein is CASSLAYSGITGELFF. The full variable domain, its missing parts supplied by reference TRBV7-2 and TRBJ2-2, is GAGVSQSPSNKVTEKGKDVELRCDPISGHTALYWYRQSLGQGLEFLIYFQGNSAPDKSGLPSDRFSAERTGGSVSTLTIQRTQQEDSAVYLCASSLAYSGITGELFFGEGSRLTVL.

This chain connects TRBV12-3 or TRBV12-4 to TRBJ1-5, with 7 bases lining up with TRBD1. The CDR3 loop spans 13 amino acids. With 5 bases clipped from V and 3 bases from J, the junction kept 1 base outside the gene matches. CDR3: CASSTGANQPQHF. CDR3 bases: TGTGCCAGCAGTACAGGGGCCAATCAGCCCCAGCATTTT.

This clone turned up a few times. The rearrangement uses TRBV3-1 (or the pseudogene TRBV3-2) and TRBJ1-6; D gene ambiguous. The CDR3 loop spans 12 amino acids. Between the trimmed V and J ends, which lost 2 bases and 10 bases, there was a span of 6 bases. Looked up from germline, CDR1 is LGHDT and CDR2 is YNNKEL (reference sequence). The CDR3 DNA is TGTGCCAGCAGCCAAAGAGGATCACCCCTCCACTTT. It specifies CASSQRGSPLHF.

The gene calls are TRBV7-9 and TRBJ2-3; weak D call: TRBD2 (5 bases). The germline V gene encodes CDR1 SEHNR and CDR2 FQNEAQ (reference sequence). The V end lost 1 base, the J end lost 2 bases, and 7 bases lay between the germline ends. There are 14 residues in the CDR3. The CDR3 DNA sequence: TGTGCCAGCAGCTTAGTGGACTTCACAGATACGCAGTATTTT. This gives the protein CASSLVDFTDTQYF.

The chain links TRBV15 to TRBJ2-5; 8 nucleotides match TRBD1. The CDR3 has 16 amino acids. Germline CDR1 LNHNV, CDR2 YYDKDF (reference sequence). Trimming cost V 3 bases and J 0 bases; bases outside gene matches: 6. The CDR3 nucleotides are TGTGCCACCAGCAGTTTTGGCAGGGGGCACCAAGAGACCCAGTACTTC. It encodes CATSSFGRGHQETQYF. Looking up the rest from reference TRBV15 and TRBJ2-5 gives the full variable domain: DAMVIQNPRYQVTQFGKPVTLSCSQTLNHNVMYWYQQKSSQAPKLLFHYYDKDFNNEADTPDNFQSRRPNTSFCFLDIRSPGLGDTAMYLCATSSFGRGHQETQYFGPGTRLLVL.

The chain couples TRBV10-3 to TRBJ2-7; 9 nucleotides agree with TRBD2. The CDR3 is made up of 14 amino acids. CDR1 ENHRY and CDR2 SYGVKD come from the germline V gene. J gave up 7 bases and V 4 bases, and 8 bases lay outside the gene matches. The CDR3 region has the DNA TGTGCCATCAGTGCAGCGGGAGGTCACGGGGAGCAGTACTTC. Amino acid sequence: CAISAAGGHGEQYF.

The chain recombines TRBV7-3 with TRBJ2-3; D gene ambiguous. Germline V gene data show CDR1 as SGHTA and CDR2 as FQGTGA. The V end was cut by 5 bases, the J end by 6 bases, with 9 bases between. The CDR3 has 12 amino acids. The CDR3 loop is CASSQTGDTQYF. The CDR3 nucleotides are TGTGCCAGCAGCCAAACCGGGGATACGCAGTATTTT.